This T cell receptor (beta chain) was captured by sequencing in a study of CD4 T cells in relation to SARS-CoV-2 and coronaviruses. Study-wide findings and caveats: Pre-pandemic and post-infection samples never came from the same donor.

The germline V gene has CDR1 MDHEN and CDR2 SYDVKM. The J segment lost 0 bases and the V segment lost 5 bases, leaving 9 bases of the junction unmatched. This CDR3 spans 17 amino acids. As to this clone: The antigen is unknown.

The unexposed donors gave CD4+ T cells in 2011-2018, prior to COVID-19. Deep TCR-beta sequencing used DNA from uncultured naive and memory CD4+ T cells. Repertoires were generated with immunoSEQ multiplex PCR, while TCRdb's copy carries only in-frame clones and drops some. The table shows about 64,000 clones, with over 90% occurring only once. Input material: naive CD4+ T cells from PBMCs. As for subset: naive CD4+ T cells isolated by negative enrichment. The sequence was collected from a human donor in good health. The chain uses TRBV28 and TRBJ1-1, with TRBD1 identical over 10 bases. As DNA, the CDR3 is TGTGCCAGCAGTAAGACAGGGGGCGATTCCATGAACACTGAAGCTTTCTTT. It codes for CASSKTGGDSMNTEAFF.